This T cell receptor (beta chain) emerged from a study of shared clonotypes between healthy human individuals. CD8 cells classed as naive were CD45RO-negative and positively selected for CCR7, excluding terminally differentiated effector memory CD45RA+ cells. TCRdb's table, derived via immunoSEQ multiplex PCR, lists solely in-frame clones and lacks some. Of hundreds of thousands of clones in the sample, nearly 95% were seen once. What was sequenced was naive CD8+ T cells sorted from blood. The sequence was obtained from a man aged 25 to 40 in good health.

Here the CDR3 reads CASSFAHLGQLNYEQYF. The CDR3 DNA reads as TGTGCCAGCAGTTTTGCCCATTTAGGACAGCTAAACTACGAGCAGTACTTC. This chain uses TRBV28 with TRBJ2-7; D possibly corresponds to TRBD1 (6 bases). CDR3 length equals 17 residues. Looked up from germline, CDR1 is MDHEN and CDR2 is SYDVKM. The V and J ends lost 3 bases and 3 bases respectively, with 21 bases between them.